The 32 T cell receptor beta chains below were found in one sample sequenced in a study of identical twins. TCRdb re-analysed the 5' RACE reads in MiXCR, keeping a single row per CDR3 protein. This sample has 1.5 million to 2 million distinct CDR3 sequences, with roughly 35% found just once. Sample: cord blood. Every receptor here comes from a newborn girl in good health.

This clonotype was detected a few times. This CDR3 is CASSQDGTPSVDTQYF. In DNA form, the CDR3 reads TGTGCCAGCAGCCAAGATGGGACTCCCAGCGTCGATACGCAGTATTTT. The genes are TRBV4-2 and TRBJ2-3; maybe TRBD2 (6 bases). V lost 0 bases and J 6 bases, leaving 16 bases between the germline ends. The CDR3 runs 16 residues. The germline CDR1 and CDR2 sequences are LGHNA and YNFKEQ.

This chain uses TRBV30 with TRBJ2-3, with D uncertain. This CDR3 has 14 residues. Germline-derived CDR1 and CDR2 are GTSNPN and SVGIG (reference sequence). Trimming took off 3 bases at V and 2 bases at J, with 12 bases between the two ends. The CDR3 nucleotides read TGTGCCTGGAGACCAGGTGGCCTCACAGATACGCAGTATTTT. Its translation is CAWRPGGLTDTQYF. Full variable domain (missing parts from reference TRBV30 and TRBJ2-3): SQTIHQWPATLVQPVGSPLSLECTVEGTSNPNLYWYRQAAGRGLQLLFYSVGIGQISSEVPQNLSASRPQDRQFILSSKKLLLSDSGFYLCAWRPGGLTDTQYFGPGTRLTVL.

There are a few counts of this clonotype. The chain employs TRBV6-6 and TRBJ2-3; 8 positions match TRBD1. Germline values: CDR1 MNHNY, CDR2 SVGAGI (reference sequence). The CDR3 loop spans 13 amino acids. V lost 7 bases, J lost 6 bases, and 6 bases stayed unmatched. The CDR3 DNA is TGTGCCAGCAATAACCAGGGGGCGGATACGCAGTATTTT. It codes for CASNNQGADTQYF.

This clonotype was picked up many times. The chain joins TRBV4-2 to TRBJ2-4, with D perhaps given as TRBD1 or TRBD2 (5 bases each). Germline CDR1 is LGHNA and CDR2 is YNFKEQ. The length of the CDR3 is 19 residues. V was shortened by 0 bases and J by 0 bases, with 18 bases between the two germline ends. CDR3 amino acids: CASSQDPPGTVLAKNIQYF. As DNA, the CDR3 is TGTGCCAGCAGCCAAGATCCCCCCGGGACGGTTTTAGCCAAAAACATTCAGTACTTC.

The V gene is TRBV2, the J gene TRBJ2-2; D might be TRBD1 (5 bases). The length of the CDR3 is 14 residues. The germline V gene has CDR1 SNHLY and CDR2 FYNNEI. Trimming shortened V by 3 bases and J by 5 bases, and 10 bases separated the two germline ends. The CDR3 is CASSDSPGTGELFF. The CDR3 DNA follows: TGTGCCAGCAGTGATTCGCCAGGGACCGGGGAGCTGTTTTTT.

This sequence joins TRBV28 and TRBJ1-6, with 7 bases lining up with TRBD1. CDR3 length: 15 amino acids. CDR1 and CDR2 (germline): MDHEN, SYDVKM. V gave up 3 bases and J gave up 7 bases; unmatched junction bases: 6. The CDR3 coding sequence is TGTGCCAGCAGTTTCGTGACAGGGTCGAATTCACCCCTCCACTTT. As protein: CASSFVTGSNSPLHF.

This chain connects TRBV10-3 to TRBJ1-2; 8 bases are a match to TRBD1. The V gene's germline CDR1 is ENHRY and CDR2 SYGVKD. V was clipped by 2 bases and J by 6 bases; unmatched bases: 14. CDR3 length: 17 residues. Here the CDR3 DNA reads TGTGCCATCAGTGAGATTTCAAGGACAGGGAGCTCCAATGGCTACACCTTC. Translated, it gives CAISEISRTGSSNGYTF.

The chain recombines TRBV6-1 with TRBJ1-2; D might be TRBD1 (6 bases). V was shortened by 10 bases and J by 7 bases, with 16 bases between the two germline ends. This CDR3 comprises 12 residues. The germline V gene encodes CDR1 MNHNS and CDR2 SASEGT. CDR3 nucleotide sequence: TGTGCCATCCAGCAGGGGCTCAGTGGCTACACCTTC. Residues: CAIQQGLSGYTF.

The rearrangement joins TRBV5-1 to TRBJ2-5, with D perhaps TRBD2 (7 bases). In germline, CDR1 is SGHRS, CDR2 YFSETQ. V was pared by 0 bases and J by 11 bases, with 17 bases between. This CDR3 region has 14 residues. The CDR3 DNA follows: TGCGCCAGCAGCTTGGGTGCGGGGGCCGTTGAGCAGTACTTC. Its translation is CASSLGAGAVEQYF.

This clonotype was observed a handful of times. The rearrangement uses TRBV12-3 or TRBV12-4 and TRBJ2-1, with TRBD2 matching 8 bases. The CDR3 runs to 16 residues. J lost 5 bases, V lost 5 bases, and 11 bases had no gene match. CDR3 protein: CASSLLTGGPHNEQFF. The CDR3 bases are TGTGCCAGCAGTCTCTTAACGGGGGGGCCCCACAATGAGCAGTTCTTC.

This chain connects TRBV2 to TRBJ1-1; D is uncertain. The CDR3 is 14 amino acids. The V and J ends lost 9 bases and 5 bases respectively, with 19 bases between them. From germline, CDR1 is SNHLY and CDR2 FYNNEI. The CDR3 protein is CASRVIVRVTEAFF. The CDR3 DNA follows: TGTGCCAGTAGAGTTATAGTACGGGTTACTGAAGCTTTCTTT.

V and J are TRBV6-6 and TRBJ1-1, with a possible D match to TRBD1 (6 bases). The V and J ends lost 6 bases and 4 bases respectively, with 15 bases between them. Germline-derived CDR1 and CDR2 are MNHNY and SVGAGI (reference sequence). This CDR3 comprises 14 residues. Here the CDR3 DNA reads TGTGCCAGCAGAAACAGGGCAGAGAGCACTGAAGCTTTCTTT. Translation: CASRNRAESTEAFF.

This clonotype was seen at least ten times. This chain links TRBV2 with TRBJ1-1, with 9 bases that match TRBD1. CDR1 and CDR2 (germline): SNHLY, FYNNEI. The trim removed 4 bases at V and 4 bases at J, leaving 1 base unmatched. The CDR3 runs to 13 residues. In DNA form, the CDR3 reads TGTGCCAGCAGTGGGACAGGGGTCACTGAAGCTTTCTTT. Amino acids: CASSGTGVTEAFF.

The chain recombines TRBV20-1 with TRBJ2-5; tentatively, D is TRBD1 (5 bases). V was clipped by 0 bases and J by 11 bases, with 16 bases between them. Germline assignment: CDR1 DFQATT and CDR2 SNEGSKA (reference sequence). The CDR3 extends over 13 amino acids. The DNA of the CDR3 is TGCAGTGCTAGAGATGTGGGGCAATATGAGCAGTACTTC. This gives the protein CSARDVGQYEQYF.

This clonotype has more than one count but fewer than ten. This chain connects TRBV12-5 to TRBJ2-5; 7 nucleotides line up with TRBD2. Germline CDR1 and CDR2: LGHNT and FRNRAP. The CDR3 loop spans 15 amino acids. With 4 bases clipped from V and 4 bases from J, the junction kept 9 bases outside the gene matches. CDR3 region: CASGSWTSGGETQYF. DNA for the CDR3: TGTGCTAGTGGTTCCTGGACTAGTGGGGGAGAGACCCAGTACTTC.

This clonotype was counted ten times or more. The CDR3 DNA is TGTGCCAGCAGCTTACCCGGGACTTCGAGCTCCTACGAGCAGTACTTC. It codes for CASSLPGTSSSYEQYF. The V gene is TRBV7-2, the J gene TRBJ2-7, with D possibly being TRBD2 (6 bases). Trimming took off 2 bases at V and 0 bases at J, with 14 bases between the two ends. CDR1 and CDR2 (germline): SGHTA, FQGNSA. The CDR3 length is 16 residues.

The CDR3 DNA sequence: TGTGCCAGCTGGGACAGGATATACACCGGGGAGCTGTTTTTT. Protein: CASWDRIYTGELFF. V is TRBV6-1 and J is TRBJ2-2; 8 positions agree with TRBD1. The germline CDR1 and CDR2 sequences are MNHNS and SASEGT. Unmatched junction bases numbered 5, after V lost 8 bases and J lost 3 bases. This CDR3 contains 14 residues.

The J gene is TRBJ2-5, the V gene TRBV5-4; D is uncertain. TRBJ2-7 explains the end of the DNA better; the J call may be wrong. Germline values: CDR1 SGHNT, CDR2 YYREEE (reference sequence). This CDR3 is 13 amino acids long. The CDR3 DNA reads TGTGCCAGCAGCTTTAACAGCGCCTACGAGCAGTACTTC. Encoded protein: CASSFNSAYEQYF.

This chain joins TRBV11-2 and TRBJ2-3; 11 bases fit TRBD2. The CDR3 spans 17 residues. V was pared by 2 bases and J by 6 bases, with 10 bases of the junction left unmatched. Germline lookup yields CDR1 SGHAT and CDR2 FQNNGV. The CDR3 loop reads CASSLRLAGGLWDTQYF. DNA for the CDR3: TGTGCCAGCAGCTTAAGGCTAGCGGGGGGTCTTTGGGATACGCAGTATTTT.

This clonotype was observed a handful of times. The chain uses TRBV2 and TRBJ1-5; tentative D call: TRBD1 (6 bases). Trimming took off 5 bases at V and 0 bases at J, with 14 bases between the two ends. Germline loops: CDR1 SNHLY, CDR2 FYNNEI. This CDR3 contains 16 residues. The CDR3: CASSTWGPPSNQPQHF. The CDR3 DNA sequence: TGTGCCAGCAGTACGTGGGGGCCCCCTAGCAATCAGCCCCAGCATTTT.

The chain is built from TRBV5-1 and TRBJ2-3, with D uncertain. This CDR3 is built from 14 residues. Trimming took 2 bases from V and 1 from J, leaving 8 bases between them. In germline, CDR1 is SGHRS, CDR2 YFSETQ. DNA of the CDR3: TGCGCCAGCAGCTTCGCTATCCGCACAGATACGCAGTATTTT. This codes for CASSFAIRTDTQYF.

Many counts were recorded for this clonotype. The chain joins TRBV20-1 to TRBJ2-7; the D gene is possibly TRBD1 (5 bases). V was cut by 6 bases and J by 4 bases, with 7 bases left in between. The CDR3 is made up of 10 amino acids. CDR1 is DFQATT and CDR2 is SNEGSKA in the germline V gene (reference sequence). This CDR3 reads CSAAGYEQYF. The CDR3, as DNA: TGCAGTGCCGCAGGGTACGAGCAGTACTTC.

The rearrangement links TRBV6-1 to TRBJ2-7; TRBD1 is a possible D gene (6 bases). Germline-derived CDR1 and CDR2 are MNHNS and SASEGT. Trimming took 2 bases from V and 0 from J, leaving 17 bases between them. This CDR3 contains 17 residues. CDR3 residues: CASSEPTGTRSSYEQYF. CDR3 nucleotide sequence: TGTGCCAGCAGTGAACCCACCGGGACAAGGAGCTCCTACGAGCAGTACTTC.

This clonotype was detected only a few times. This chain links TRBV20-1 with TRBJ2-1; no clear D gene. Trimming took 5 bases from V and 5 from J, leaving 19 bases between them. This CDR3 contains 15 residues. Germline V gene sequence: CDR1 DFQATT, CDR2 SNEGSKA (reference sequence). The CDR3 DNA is TGCAGTGCTTGTAGCTTTGGAGAAAGGCACAATGAGCAGTTCTTC. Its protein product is CSACSFGERHNEQFF.

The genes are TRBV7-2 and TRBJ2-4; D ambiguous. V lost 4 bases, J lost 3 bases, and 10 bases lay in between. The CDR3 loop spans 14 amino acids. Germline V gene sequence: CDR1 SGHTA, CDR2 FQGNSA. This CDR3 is CASSSSSFKNIQYF. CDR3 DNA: TGTGCCAGCAGCTCAAGCAGTTTCAAAAACATTCAGTACTTC.

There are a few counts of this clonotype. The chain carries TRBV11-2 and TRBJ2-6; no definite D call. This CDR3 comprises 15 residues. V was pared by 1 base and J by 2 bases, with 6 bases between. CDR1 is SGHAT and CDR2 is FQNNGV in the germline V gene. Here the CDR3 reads CASSLGQAGANVLTF. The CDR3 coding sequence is TGTGCCAGCAGCTTAGGGCAAGCTGGGGCCAACGTCCTGACTTTC. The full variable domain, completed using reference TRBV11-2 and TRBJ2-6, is EAGVAQSPRYKIIEKRQSVAFWCNPISGHATLYWYQQILGQGPKLLIQFQNNGVVDDSQLPKDRFSAERLKGVDSTLKIQPAKLEDSAVYLCASSLGQAGANVLTFGAGSRLTVL.

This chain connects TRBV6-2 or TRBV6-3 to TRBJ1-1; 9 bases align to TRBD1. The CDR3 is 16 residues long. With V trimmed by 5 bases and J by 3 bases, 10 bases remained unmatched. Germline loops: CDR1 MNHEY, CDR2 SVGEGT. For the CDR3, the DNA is TGTGCCAGCAGTCATCGCCCTGGGACAGGGTACACTGAAGCTTTCTTT. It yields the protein CASSHRPGTGYTEAFF.

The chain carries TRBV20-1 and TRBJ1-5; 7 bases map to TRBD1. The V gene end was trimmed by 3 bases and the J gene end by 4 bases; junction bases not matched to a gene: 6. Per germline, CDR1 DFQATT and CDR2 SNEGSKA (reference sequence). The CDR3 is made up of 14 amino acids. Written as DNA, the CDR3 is TGCAGTGCTAGCGGTGGGACAGTAAATCAGCCCCAGCATTTT. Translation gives CSASGGTVNQPQHF.

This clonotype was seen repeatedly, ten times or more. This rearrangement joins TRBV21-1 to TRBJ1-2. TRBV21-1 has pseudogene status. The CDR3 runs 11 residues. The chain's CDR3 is CASRSHYGYTF. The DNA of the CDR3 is TGTGCCAGCCGTTCCCACTATGGCTACACCTTC.

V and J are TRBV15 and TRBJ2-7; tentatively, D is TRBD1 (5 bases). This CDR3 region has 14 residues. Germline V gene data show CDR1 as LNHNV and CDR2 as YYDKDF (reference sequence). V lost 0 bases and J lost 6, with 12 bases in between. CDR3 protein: CATSRDRQGFEQYF. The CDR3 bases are TGTGCCACCAGCAGAGATCGCCAGGGTTTCGAGCAGTACTTC. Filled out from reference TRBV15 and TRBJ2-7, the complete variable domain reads DAMVIQNPRYQVTQFGKPVTLSCSQTLNHNVMYWYQQKSSQAPKLLFHYYDKDFNNEADTPDNFQSRRPNTSFCFLDIRSPGLGDTAMYLCATSRDRQGFEQYFGPGTRLTVT.

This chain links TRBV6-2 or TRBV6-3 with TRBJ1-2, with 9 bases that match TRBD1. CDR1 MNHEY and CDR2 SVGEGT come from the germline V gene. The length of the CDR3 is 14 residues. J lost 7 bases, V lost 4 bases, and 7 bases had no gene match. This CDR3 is CASSFRDRVGGYTF. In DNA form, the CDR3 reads TGTGCCAGCAGTTTCCGGGACAGGGTTGGTGGCTACACCTTC.

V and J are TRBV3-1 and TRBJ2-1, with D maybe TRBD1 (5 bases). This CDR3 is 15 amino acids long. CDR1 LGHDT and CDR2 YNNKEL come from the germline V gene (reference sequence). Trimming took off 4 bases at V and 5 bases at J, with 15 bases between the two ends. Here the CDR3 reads CASSPGHPANNEQFF. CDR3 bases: TGTGCCAGCAGCCCCGGACACCCAGCCAACAATGAGCAGTTCTTC.